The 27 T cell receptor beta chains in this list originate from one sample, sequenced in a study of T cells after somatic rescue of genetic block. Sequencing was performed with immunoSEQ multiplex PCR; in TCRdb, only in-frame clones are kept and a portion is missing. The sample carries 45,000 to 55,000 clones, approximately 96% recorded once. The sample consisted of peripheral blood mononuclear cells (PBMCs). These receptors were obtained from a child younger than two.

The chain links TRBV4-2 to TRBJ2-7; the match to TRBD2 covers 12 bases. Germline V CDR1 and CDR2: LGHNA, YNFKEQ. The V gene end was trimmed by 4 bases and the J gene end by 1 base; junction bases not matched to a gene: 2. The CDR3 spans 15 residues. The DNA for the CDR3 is TGTGCCAGCAGCCGTGGACTAGCGGGGTCCTACGAGCAGTACTTC. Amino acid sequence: CASSRGLAGSYEQYF.

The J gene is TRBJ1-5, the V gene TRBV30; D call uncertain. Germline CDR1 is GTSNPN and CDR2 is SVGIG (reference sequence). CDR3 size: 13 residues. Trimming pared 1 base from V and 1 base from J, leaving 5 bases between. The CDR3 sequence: CAWSGYSNQPQHF. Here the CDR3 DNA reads TGTGCCTGGAGTGGTTACAGCAATCAGCCCCAGCATTTT. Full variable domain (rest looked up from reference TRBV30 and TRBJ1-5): SQTIHQWPATLVQPVGSPLSLECTVEGTSNPNLYWYRQAAGRGLQLLFYSVGIGQISSEVPQNLSASRPQDRQFILSSKKLLLSDSGFYLCAWSGYSNQPQHFGDGTRLSIL.

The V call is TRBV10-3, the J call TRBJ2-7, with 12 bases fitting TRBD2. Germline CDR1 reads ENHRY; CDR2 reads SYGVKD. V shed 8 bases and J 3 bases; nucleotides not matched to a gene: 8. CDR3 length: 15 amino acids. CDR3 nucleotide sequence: TGTGCCATCTCGGTGACTAGCGGGAGTGACTACGAGCAGTACTTC. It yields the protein CAISVTSGSDYEQYF.

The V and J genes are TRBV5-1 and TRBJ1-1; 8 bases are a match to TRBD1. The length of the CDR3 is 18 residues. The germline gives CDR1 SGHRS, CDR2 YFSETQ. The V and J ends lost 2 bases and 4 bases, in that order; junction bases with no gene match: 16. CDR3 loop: CASSFKRAVSGQGTEAFF. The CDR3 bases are TGCGCCAGCAGCTTTAAACGCGCGGTCTCCGGACAGGGCACTGAAGCTTTCTTT.

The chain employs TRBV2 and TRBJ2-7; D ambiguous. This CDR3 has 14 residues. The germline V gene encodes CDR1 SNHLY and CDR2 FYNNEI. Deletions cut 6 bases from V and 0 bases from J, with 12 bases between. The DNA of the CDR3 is TGTGCCAGCAGGAGGACGGGCCGCTCCTACGAGCAGTACTTC. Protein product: CASRRTGRSYEQYF.

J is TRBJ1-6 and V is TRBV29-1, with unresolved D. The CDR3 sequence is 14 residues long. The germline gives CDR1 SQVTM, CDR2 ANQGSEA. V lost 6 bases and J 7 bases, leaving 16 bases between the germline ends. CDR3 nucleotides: TGCAGCGTACGTACGGACGGAGCGAATTCACCCCTCCACTTT. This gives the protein CSVRTDGANSPLHF.

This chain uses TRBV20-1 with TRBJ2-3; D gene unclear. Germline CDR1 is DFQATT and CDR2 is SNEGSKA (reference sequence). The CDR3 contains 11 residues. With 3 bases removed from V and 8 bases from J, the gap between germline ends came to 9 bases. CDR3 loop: CSASPGPTQYF. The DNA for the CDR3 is TGCAGTGCTAGTCCCGGGCCTACGCAGTATTTT.

DNA for the CDR3: TGTGCCGCCCCTTTGGTGGCCAACACTGAAGCTTTCTTT. Translated: CAAPLVANTEAFF. The genes are TRBV18 and TRBJ1-1; D unclear. CDR1 and CDR2 (germline): KGHSH, LQKENI. Trimming stripped 11 bases from V and 2 bases from J, with 15 bases between. The CDR3 is made up of 13 amino acids.

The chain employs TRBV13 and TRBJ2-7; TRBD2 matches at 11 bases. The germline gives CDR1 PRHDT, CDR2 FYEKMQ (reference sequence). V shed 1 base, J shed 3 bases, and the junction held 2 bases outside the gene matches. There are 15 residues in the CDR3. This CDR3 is CASSLAGTSGYEQYF. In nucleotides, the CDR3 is TGTGCCAGCAGCTTAGCCGGGACTAGCGGCTACGAGCAGTACTTC. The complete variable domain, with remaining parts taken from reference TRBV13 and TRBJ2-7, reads AAGVIQSPRHLIKEKRETATLKCYPIPRHDTVYWYQQGPGQDPQFLISFYEKMQSDKGSIPDRFSAQQFSDYHSELNMSSLELGDSALYFCASSLAGTSGYEQYFGPGTRLTVT.

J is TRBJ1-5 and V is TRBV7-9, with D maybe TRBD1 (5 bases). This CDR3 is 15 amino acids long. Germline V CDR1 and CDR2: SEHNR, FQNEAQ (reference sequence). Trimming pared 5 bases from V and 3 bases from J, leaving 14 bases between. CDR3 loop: CASSPPGGSNQPQHF. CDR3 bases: TGTGCCAGCAGCCCACCGGGGGGGTCCAATCAGCCCCAGCATTTT.

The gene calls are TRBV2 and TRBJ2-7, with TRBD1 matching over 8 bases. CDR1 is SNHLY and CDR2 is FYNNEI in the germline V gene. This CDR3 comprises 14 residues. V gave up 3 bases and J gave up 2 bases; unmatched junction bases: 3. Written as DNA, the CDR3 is TGTGCCAGCAGTGATGACAGGGGTACCTACGAGCAGTACTTC. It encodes CASSDDRGTYEQYF. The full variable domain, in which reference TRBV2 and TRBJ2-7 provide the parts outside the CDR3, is EPEVTQTPSHQVTQMGQEVILRCVPISNHLYFYWYRQILGQKVEFLVSFYNNEISEKSEIFDDQFSVERPDGSNFTLKIRSTKLEDSAMYFCASSDDRGTYEQYFGPGTRLTVT.

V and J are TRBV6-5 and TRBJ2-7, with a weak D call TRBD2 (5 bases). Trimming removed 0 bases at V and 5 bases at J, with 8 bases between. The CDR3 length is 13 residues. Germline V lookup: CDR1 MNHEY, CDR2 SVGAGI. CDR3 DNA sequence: TGTGCCAGCAGTTACTCGCGGGTCCACGAGCAGTACTTC. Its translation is CASSYSRVHEQYF.

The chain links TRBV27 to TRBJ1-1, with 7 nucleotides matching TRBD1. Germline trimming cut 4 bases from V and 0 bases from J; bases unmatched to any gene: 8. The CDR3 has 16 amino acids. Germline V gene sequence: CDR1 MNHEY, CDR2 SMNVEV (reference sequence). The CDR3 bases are TGTGCCAGCAGTTATACCGGGACAGCGTTGAACACTGAAGCTTTCTTT. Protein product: CASSYTGTALNTEAFF.

Written as DNA, the CDR3 is TGTGCCAGTAGTATGGACACCTACGAGCAGTACTTC. Translated, it gives CASSMDTYEQYF. The V and J genes are TRBV19 and TRBJ2-7; weak D call: TRBD1 (5 bases). V lost 3 bases and J lost 2, with 5 bases in between. Germline CDR1 and CDR2: LNHDA and SQIVND (reference sequence). This CDR3 has 12 residues.

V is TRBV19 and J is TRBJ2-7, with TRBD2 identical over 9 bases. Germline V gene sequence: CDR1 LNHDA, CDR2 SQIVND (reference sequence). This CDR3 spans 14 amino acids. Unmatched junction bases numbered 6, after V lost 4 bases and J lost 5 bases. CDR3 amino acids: CASSRAGLANEQYF. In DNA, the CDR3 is TGTGCCAGTAGTAGGGCGGGACTAGCAAACGAGCAGTACTTC.

CDR3 nucleotide sequence: TGTGCCAGCAGCCAGAACACCGGGGAGCTGTTTTTT. Protein sequence: CASSQNTGELFF. The chain combines TRBV13 with TRBJ2-2; D gene ambiguous. Between the trimmed V and J ends, which lost 5 bases and 1 base, there was a span of 2 bases. CDR3 length: 12 residues. Germline-derived CDR1 and CDR2 are PRHDT and FYEKMQ (reference sequence).

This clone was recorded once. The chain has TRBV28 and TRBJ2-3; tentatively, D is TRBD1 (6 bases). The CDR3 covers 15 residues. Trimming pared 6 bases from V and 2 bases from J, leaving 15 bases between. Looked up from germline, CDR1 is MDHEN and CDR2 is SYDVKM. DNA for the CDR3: TGTGCCAGCAGGCACAGGGAAGGGGACACAGATACGCAGTATTTT. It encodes CASRHREGDTDTQYF.

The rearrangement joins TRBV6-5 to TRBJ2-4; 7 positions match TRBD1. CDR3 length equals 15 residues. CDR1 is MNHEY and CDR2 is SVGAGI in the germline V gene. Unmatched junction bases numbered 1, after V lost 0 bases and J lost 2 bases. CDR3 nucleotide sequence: TGTGCCAGCAGTTACTCGACAGGGCCCAAAAACATTCAGTACTTC. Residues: CASSYSTGPKNIQYF.

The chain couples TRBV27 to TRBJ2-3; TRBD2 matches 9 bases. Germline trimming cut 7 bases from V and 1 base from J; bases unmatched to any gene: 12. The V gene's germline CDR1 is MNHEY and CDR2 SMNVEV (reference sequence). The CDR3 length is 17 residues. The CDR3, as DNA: TGTGCCAGCAAGCGGGGGGCCTCAGCGGGCCGCACAGATACGCAGTATTTT. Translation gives CASKRGASAGRTDTQYF.

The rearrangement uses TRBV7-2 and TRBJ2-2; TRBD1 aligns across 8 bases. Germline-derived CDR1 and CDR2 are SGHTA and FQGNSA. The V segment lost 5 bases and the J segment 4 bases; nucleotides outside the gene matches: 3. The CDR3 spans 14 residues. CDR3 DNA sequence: TGTGCCAGCAGCAAGACAGGGGCCACCGGGGAGCTGTTTTTT. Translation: CASSKTGATGELFF.

CDR3 in amino acids: CAISGSSASNYGYTF. CDR3 coding DNA: TGTGCCATCAGTGGAAGCTCGGCAAGCAACTATGGCTACACCTTC. This chain connects TRBV10-3 to TRBJ1-2; D uncertain. V shed 4 bases and J shed 2 bases, with 14 bases lying between them. Germline V gene data show CDR1 as ENHRY and CDR2 as SYGVKD. The CDR3 runs 15 residues.

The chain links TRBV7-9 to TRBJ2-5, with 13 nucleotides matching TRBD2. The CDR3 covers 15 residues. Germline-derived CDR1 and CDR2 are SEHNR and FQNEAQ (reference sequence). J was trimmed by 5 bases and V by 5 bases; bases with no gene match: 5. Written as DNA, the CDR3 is TGTGCCAGCAGCCCCGGACTAGCGGGAGTCGAGACCCAGTACTTC. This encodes CASSPGLAGVETQYF.

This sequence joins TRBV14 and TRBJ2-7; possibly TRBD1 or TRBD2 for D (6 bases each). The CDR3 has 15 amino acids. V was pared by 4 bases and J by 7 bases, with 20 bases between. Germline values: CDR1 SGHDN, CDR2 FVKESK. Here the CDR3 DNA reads TGTGCCAGCAGCCCCTGGGTAGCGGAGAGGGGGGAGCAGTACTTC. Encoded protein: CASSPWVAERGEQYF. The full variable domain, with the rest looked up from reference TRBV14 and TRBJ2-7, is EAGVTQFPSHSVIEKGQTVTLRCDPISGHDNLYWYRRVMGKEIKFLLHFVKESKQDESGMPNNRFLAERTGGTYSTLKVQPAELEDSGVYFCASSPWVAERGEQYFGPGTRLTVT.

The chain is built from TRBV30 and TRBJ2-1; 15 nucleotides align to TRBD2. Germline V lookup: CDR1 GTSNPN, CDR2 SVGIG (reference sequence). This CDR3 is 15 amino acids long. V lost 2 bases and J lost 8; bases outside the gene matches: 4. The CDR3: CAWSPGLAGGHEQFF. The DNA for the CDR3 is TGTGCCTGGAGTCCTGGACTAGCGGGAGGGCATGAGCAGTTCTTC.

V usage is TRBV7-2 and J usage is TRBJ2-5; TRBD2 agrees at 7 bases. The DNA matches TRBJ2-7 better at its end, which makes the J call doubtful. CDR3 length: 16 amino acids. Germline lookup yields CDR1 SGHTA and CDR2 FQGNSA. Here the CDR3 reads CASSLARTSVTYEQYF. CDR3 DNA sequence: TGTGCCAGCAGCTTAGCGCGTACTAGCGTAACCTACGAGCAGTACTTC.

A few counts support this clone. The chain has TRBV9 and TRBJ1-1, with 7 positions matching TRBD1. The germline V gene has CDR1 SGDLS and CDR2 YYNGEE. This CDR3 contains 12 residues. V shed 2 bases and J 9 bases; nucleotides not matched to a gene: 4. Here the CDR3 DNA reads TGTGCCAGCAGCGTTCCAGGGGGACAAGCTTTCTTT. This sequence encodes CASSVPGGQAFF. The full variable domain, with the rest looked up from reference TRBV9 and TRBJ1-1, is DSGVTQTPKHLITATGQRVTLRCSPRSGDLSVYWYQQSLDQGLQFLIQYYNGEERAKGNILERFSAQQFPDLHSELNLSSLELGDSALYFCASSVPGGQAFFGQGTRLTVV.

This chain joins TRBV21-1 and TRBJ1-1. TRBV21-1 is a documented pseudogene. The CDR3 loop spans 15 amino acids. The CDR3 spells CASSALKWRGTEAFF. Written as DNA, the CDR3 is TGTGCCAGCAGCGCATTGAAATGGAGGGGCACTGAAGCTTTCTTT.